The rows below give T cell receptor beta chains drawn from one sample of a study of OX40 agonist ivuxolimab in advanced cancers. Data came from immunoSEQ multiplex PCR; TCRdb stores just in-frame clones and leaves some out. The sample holds tens of thousands of clones, less than 90% seen once. The material sequenced was CD4+ or CD8+ T cells sorted from blood, taken in a trial of the OX40 agonist ivuxolimab. Every receptor here comes from an adult with an advanced solid tumor such as melanoma, head and neck, liver or kidney cancer. Both conserved end residues are part of each CDR3. Each record gives: J gene, clone size, V gene, D gene, CDR3 DNA, CDR3 protein. A D gene is named only where the DNA matches it firmly. Expanded clones are given a class, and other clones once, few, many or no size at all.

TRBJ1-3 NA TRBV15 NA TGTGCCACCAGCAGAGCACGCGGTCTCGGAAACACCATATATTTT CATSRARGLGNTIYF
TRBJ1-5 NA TRBV19 NA TGTGCCAGTAGTTTCTGGTCCCGCAATCAGCCCCAGCATTTT CASSFWSRNQPQHF
TRBJ1-6 NA TRBV7-9 NA TGTGCCAGCAGCTTGACTCCAAGCTCCTATAATTCACCCCTCCACTTT CASSLTPSSYNSPLHF
TRBJ2-1 NA TRBV7-3 NA TGTGCCAGCAGCCAGGGGTCTACCGGGGGGACTTACAATGAGCAGTTCTTC CASSQGSTGGTYNEQFF
TRBJ1-5 NA TRBV5-1 NA TGCGCCAGCGATTGGAAGGGGGAAGGGCAGCCCCAGCATTTT CASDWKGEGQPQHF
TRBJ1-3 NA TRBV5-4 TRBD1 TGTGCCAGCAGCCCTGGACAGGACTCTGGAAACACCATATATTTT CASSPGQDSGNTIYF
TRBJ1-2 medium-sized TRBV4-1 NA TGCGCCAGCAGCCAAGGTCTGACCCCGGGAGCTAACTATGGCTACACCTTC CASSQGLTPGANYGYTF
TRBJ2-7 NA TRBV7-3 NA TGTGCCAGCAGCTTAAGGGGGCTAGCGGCTACCTACGAGCAGTACTTC CASSLRGLAATYEQYF
TRBJ2-1 NA TRBV5-1 TRBD2 TGCGCCAGCAGAGGGGCCCGGACTAGCGGGCACGAAAACTCCTACAATGAGCAGTTCTTC CASRGARTSGHENSYNEQFF
TRBJ1-6 many TRBV6-4 NA TGTGCCAGCAGTGACTCCGATAATTCACCCCTCCACTTT CASSDSDNSPLHF
TRBJ2-1 once TRBV9 NA TGTGCCAGCAGCGTGGGGGGCGGGGCATACAATGAGCAGTTCTTC CASSVGGGAYNEQFF
TRBJ2-7 NA TRBV7-9 TRBD1 TGTGCCAGCAGCTCTCGACAGGGGTACTACGAGCAGTACTTC CASSSRQGYYEQYF
TRBJ2-1 many TRBV7-6 TRBD1 TGTGCCAGTAAAAGGGGGACAGGCGCCTACAATGAGCAGTTCTTC CASKRGTGAYNEQFF
TRBJ2-1 few TRBV7-3 TRBD2 TGTGCCAGCAGCTTATACGGGCGGGAGGGCCAGGTTGAGCAGTTCTTC CASSLYGREGQVEQFF
TRBJ1-1 NA TRBV6-1 NA TGTGCCAGCAGTGAAGGCGTAGGAGCGATCACTGAAGCTTTCTTT CASSEGVGAITEAFF
TRBJ1-5 NA TRBV28 NA TGTGCCAGCAGTTTAGGCCCTAGTGGACCCCAGCATTTT CASSLGPSGPQHF
TRBJ2-7 NA TRBV4-3 NA TGCGCCAGCAGCCAAGAAGGGGTAGGCGGCTACGAGCAGTACTTC CASSQEGVGGYEQYF
TRBJ2-1 NA TRBV7-2 TRBD2 TGTGCCAGCAGCTTGGGGGGACTAGCGATTTACAATGAGCAGTTCTTC CASSLGGLAIYNEQFF
TRBJ1-1 NA TRBV7-9 TRBD1 TGTGCCAGCAGCCCAAGACAGGGGGTAGGGAGCACTGAAGCTTTCTTT CASSPRQGVGSTEAFF
TRBJ1-2 NA TRBV19 NA TGTGCCAGTAGTATAGATTCAACAGGAGACTTCTATGGCTACACCTTC CASSIDSTGDFYGYTF
TRBJ1-2 NA TRBV18 NA TGTGCCAGCTCACCACCAGTACAGATGTTGGATGGCTACACCTTC CASSPPVQMLDGYTF
TRBJ2-1 NA TRBV6-6 TRBD2 TGTGCCAGCAGTGCAGCGGGGGGGCTGGATGAGCAGTTCTTC CASSAAGGLDEQFF
TRBJ2-7 few TRBV9 NA TGTGCCAGCAGTGCCGGGGCTTCAAGGACCGAGCAGTACTTC CASSAGASRTEQYF
TRBJ2-7 few TRBV5-1 NA TGCGCCAGCAGCTTGGGGGACGAGCAGTACTTC CASSLGDEQYF
TRBJ2-5 NA TRBV7-9 NA TGTGCCAGCAGCTTAAGTCAGGGCTTCCAAGAGACCCAGTACTTC CASSLSQGFQETQYF
TRBJ1-3 NA TRBV4-3 NA TGCGCCAGCAGCCAAGGTGTCAGTTCTGGAAACACCATATATTTT CASSQGVSSGNTIYF
TRBJ1-4 NA TRBV9 TRBD1 TGTGCCAGCAGCGTAGGAGGGGGCTCAGCTAATGAAAAACTGTTTTTT CASSVGGGSANEKLFF
TRBJ2-1 NA TRBV6-1 NA TGTGCCAGCAGTGGAAGGGTGAGCTCCTACAATGAGCAGTTCTTC CASSGRVSSYNEQFF
TRBJ2-7 NA TRBV28 NA TGTGCCAGCAGTTGGAGCAGCCTCTACGAGCAGTACTTC CASSWSSLYEQYF
TRBJ2-6 NA TRBV19 NA TGTGCCAGTAGTATCCGACAGGATTGGGGCACCTCTGGGGCCAACGTCCTGACTTTC CASSIRQDWGTSGANVLTF
TRBJ2-3 NA TRBV5-4 NA TGTGCCAGCAGTGGACGGAAGGATACGCAGTATTTT CASSGRKDTQYF
TRBJ2-5 NA TRBV7-6 TRBD2 TGTGCCAGCAGCTTAGGCGGGCTAGCGGGGCAGACCCAGTACTTC CASSLGGLAGQTQYF
TRBJ1-3 NA TRBV30 NA TGTGCCTGGAGTGTTGACCGCACCGGAAACACCATATATTTT CAWSVDRTGNTIYF
TRBJ1-5 NA TRBV6-5 NA TGTGCCAGCAGTTTCAGGACTGATCAGCCCCAGCATTTT CASSFRTDQPQHF
TRBJ1-1 NA TRBV21-1 NA TGTGCCAGCAGCATCAGGACAGGGACCCTTGAAGCTTTCTTT CASSIRTGTLEAFF
TRBJ2-1 NA TRBV13 NA TGTGCCAGCAGTACAAAAGAGACGGTGAGCTCCTACAATGAGCAGTTCTTC CASSTKETVSSYNEQFF
TRBJ1-2 NA TRBV7-8 NA TGTGCCAGCAGCTTAGCGGGTGAAGGCTACACCTTC CASSLAGEGYTF
TRBJ2-1 once TRBV7-6 TRBD2 TGTGCCAGCAGCTCCTTAAATAGCGGGAGGGCTATGGGCAATGAGCAGTTCTTC CASSSLNSGRAMGNEQFF
TRBJ1-1 NA TRBV5-1 NA TGCGCCAGCAGCTTTAGGGGGGGTTGGACTGAAGCTTTCTTT CASSFRGGWTEAFF
TRBJ1-2 NA TRBV28 NA TGTGCCAGCACCGGGGCTTTTATTGGCTACACCTTC CASTGAFIGYTF